This T cell receptor beta chain was identified in a study of persistence of HIV-infected CD4 T cells. Background on the study: A median of approximately eight years of suppressive ART preceded sampling. Anti-CD3/anti-CD28 stimulation activated a higher proportion of cells than antigen stimulation, with lower memory fraction.

In regard to this clone: Its antigen is not identified.

Sequencing used immunoSEQ version 4 in survey mode. Sequenced by immunoSEQ multiplex PCR; TCRdb stores in-frame clones only, minus some. The sample has 35,000 to 45,000 clones, about nine tenths seen once. The germline V gene has CDR1 SGHNT and CDR2 YYREEE (reference sequence). There are 14 residues in the CDR3. Deletions cut 2 bases from V and 3 bases from J, with 12 bases between. Anti-CD3/anti-CD28 beads served as a nonspecific positive control stimulus. Sorting of responding CD4+ T cells relied on upregulated CD40 ligand together with CD69. The specimen comprised CD4+ T cells sorted from PBMCs after 18-hour stimulation, sampled from a patient who received antiretroviral therapy. The chain has TRBV5-4 and TRBJ2-7, with D perhaps matching TRBD1 (6 bases). The receptor's source is an adult man with HIV who was CMV-seropositive. The CDR3 coding sequence is TGTGCCAGCAGCTTTACAGGGAGTTTCTACGAGCAGTACTTC. Residues: CASSFTGSFYEQYF. The full variable domain, rest sourced from reference TRBV5-4 and TRBJ2-7, is ETGVTQSPTHLIKTRGQQVTLRCSSQSGHNTVSWYQQALGQGPQFIFQYYREEENGRGNFPPRFSGLQFPNYSSELNVNALELDDSALYLCASSFTGSFYEQYFGPGTRLTVT.